What follows are 10 T cell receptor beta chains derived from one specimen sequenced in a study of beta chain features in type 1 diabetes. Overall study results and limits: The study found moderately but significantly shorter TCRB CDR3s in all four CD4+ subsets of Type 1 diabetes patients.

For these TCRs, the target antigens are not known. As every portion of the isolated RNA was reverse transcribed, the sequencing read expressed TCRB transcripts. Libraries were prepared by immunoSEQ multiplex PCR; TCRdb keeps only in-frame clonotypes and omits some of them. The sample has 85,000 to 110,000 clones; 25% to 35% are singletons. Sample: central memory CD4+ T cells from blood. These receptors were taken from a woman between 18 and 29 years old with type 1 diabetes.

This clone was recorded a few times. This chain connects TRBV7-9 to TRBJ2-3, with 7 positions matching TRBD2. Germline V gene lookup returns CDR1 SEHNR and CDR2 FQNEAQ (reference sequence). With V trimmed by 4 bases and J by 0 bases, 7 bases remained unmatched. CDR3 length: 16 residues. The CDR3 here is CASSSGRSGSTDTQYF. The CDR3 DNA reads TGTGCCAGCAGCTCGGGCCGTAGCGGGAGCACAGATACGCAGTATTTT.

This clone was observed a handful of times. This chain connects TRBV18 to TRBJ2-7; 7 bases line up with TRBD2. CDR1 is KGHSH, CDR2 LQKENI, per germline. The CDR3 consists of 13 residues. J was trimmed by 5 bases and V by 5 bases; bases with no gene match: 6. The CDR3 is CASSSETSNEQYV. CDR3 DNA: TGTGCCAGCTCAAGTGAGACTAGCAACGAGCAGTACGTC.

The chain uses TRBV7-3 and TRBJ2-3; tentative D call: TRBD1 (6 bases). Deletions cut 5 bases from V and 1 base from J, with 13 bases between. In germline, CDR1 is SGHTA, CDR2 FQGTGA. The CDR3 runs to 15 residues. In DNA, the CDR3 is TGTGCCAGCAGCCCACAGGGTGCAGGCACAGATACGCAGTATTTT. Amino acid sequence: CASSPQGAGTDTQYF.

The chain carries TRBV6-1 and TRBJ2-7, with 8 bases identical to TRBD1. After removal of 6 bases from V and 3 bases from J, the junction contained 7 bases not matched to a gene. This CDR3 region has 14 residues. Germline V gene sequence: CDR1 MNHNS, CDR2 SASEGT. The CDR3: CASSRGTGYYEQYV. The CDR3 region has the DNA TGTGCCAGCAGCCGGGGGACAGGTTACTACGAGCAGTACGTC.

This clone has more than one count but fewer than ten. This rearrangement joins TRBV4-3 to TRBJ1-1, with D uncertain. Germline CDR1 and CDR2: LGHNA and YSLEER. The length of the CDR3 is 13 residues. The ends were cut back, 3 bases at V and 5 bases at J, with 10 bases in the middle. The CDR3 DNA reads as TGCGCCAGCAGCCAGGGAACGGGGACTGAAGCTTTCTTT. Its translation is CASSQGTGTEAFF.

This clone has a count of ten or more. V gene TRBV10-3 combines with J gene TRBJ1-2; D not resolved. The CDR3 runs 14 residues. V was pared by 0 bases and J by 2 bases, with 7 bases between. From germline, CDR1 is ENHRY and CDR2 SYGVKD. The CDR3, as DNA: TGTGCCATCAGTGAGTCTAGAGAGAACTATGGCTACACCTTC. Encoded protein: CAISESRENYGYTF.

The rearrangement joins TRBV23-1 to TRBJ2-3, with 15 bases identical to TRBD2. TRBV23-1 is marked as an open reading frame, function uncertain. V lost 7 bases and J lost 4; bases outside the gene matches: 18. The CDR3 consists of 20 residues. The CDR3 coding sequence is TGCGCCAGCAACGAAGGACTAGCGGGAGGGAAGGGGGCATCGGCAGATACGCAGTATTTT. Its protein product is CASNEGLAGGKGASADTQYF.

Only a few counts were recorded for this clone. The CDR3 region has the DNA TGTGCCAGCGGAGGGGCCCGAACCTACTCCTACAATGAGCAGTTCTTC. Its protein is CASGGARTYSYNEQFF. This sequence joins TRBV27 and TRBJ2-1, with D possibly TRBD2 on 6 matching bases. The CDR3 runs to 16 residues. V dropped 8 bases and J dropped 0 bases, with 17 bases sitting between them. Looked up from germline, CDR1 is MNHEY and CDR2 is SMNVEV (reference sequence).

This clone has more than one count but fewer than ten. The V call is TRBV2, the J call TRBJ2-1, with 8 bases identical to TRBD2. Germline-derived CDR1 and CDR2 are SNHLY and FYNNEI. The CDR3 runs 15 residues. V lost 8 bases and J lost 5; bases outside the gene matches: 11. CDR3 nucleotides: TGTGCCAGCGGAACTTCTAGCGGGTGGAACAATGAGCAGTTCTTC. It codes for CASGTSSGWNNEQFF.

The V call is TRBV7-9, the J call TRBJ2-5; D remains unclear. Germline CDR1 reads SEHNR; CDR2 reads FQNEAQ (reference sequence). This CDR3 is built from 14 residues. V was pared by 4 bases and J by 1 base, with 10 bases between. The chain's CDR3 is CASSSLRIQETQYF. In DNA, the CDR3 is TGTGCCAGCAGCTCACTAAGGATCCAAGAGACCCAGTACTTC. The full variable domain, its missing parts supplied by reference TRBV7-9 and TRBJ2-5, is DTGVSQNPRHKITKRGQNVTFRCDPISEHNRLYWYRQTLGQGPEFLTYFQNEAQLEKSRLLSDRFSAERPKGSFSTLEIQRTEQGDSAMYLCASSSLRIQETQYFGPGTRLLVL.